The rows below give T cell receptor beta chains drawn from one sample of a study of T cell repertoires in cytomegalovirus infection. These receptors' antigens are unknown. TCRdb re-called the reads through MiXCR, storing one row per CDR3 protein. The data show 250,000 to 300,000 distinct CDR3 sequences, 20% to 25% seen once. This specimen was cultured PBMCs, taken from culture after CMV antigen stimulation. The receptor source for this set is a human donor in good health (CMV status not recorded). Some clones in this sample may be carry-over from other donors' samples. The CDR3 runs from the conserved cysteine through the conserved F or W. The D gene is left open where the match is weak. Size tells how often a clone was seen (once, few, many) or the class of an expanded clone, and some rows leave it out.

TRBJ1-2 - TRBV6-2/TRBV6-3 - TGTGCCAGCGCCTCCCCCTCTAACTATGGCTACACCTTC CASASPSNYGYTF
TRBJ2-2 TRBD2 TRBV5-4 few TGTGCCAGCAGCTTGGGACTAGCGGAGGCCGGGGAGCTGTTTTTT CASSLGLAEAGELFF
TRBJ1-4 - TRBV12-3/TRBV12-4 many TGTGCCAGCAGTGCCCCCGGGACGGCAAATGAAAAACTGTTTTTT CASSAPGTANEKLFF
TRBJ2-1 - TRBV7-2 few TGTGCCAGCAGCTTAGAGGCTAGACCCTACAATGAGCAGTTCTTC CASSLEARPYNEQFF
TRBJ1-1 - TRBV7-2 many TGTGCCAGCAGCTCAGAGGGGTCGGGTGGGGGCACTGAAGCTTTCTTT CASSSEGSGGGTEAFF
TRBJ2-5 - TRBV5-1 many TGCGCCAGCAGCCCTCTAAGCGGGGAGACCCAGTACTTC CASSPLSGETQYF
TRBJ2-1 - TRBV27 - TGTGCCAGCAGTTTAGGGACCGTGAGCAATGAGCAGTTCTTC CASSLGTVSNEQFF
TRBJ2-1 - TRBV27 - TGTGCCAGCAGTTTCGGTAGGGATCACGGTATTAAGTTCTTC CASSFGRDHGIKFF
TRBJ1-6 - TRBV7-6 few TGTGCCAGCAGCTCTCCCCTCCATTCACCCCTCCACTTT CASSSPLHSPLHF
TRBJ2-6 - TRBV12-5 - TGTGCTAGTGGTCAAGACCCGTTCAACGTCCTGACTTTC CASGQDPFNVLTF
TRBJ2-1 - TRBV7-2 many TGTGCCAGCATAGAGCGGAACAATGAGCAGTTCTTC CASIERNNEQFF
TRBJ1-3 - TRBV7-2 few TGTGCCAGCAGCTTAGAATTCTCTGGAAACACCATATATTTT CASSLEFSGNTIYF
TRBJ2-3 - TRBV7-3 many TGTGCCAGCAGCTTTTCCGGAGGCACAGATACGCAGTATTTT CASSFSGGTDTQYF
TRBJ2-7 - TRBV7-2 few TGTGCCAGCAGGCGGGACAGACTTGATAGCTACGAGCAGTACTTC CASRRDRLDSYEQYF
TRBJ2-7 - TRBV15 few TGTGCCACCAGCAGAGATCGGGAAATGGGGCTTTACGAGCAGTACTTC CATSRDREMGLYEQYF
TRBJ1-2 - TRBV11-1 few TGTGCCAGCAGCGCAGAGTCCTATGGCTACACCTTC CASSAESYGYTF
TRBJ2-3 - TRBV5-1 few TGCGCCAGCAGCGTGGACGGTTTAGATACGCAGTATTTT CASSVDGLDTQYF
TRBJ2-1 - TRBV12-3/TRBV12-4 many TGTGCCAGCAGCCTGACTTCCGGCAATGAGCAGTTCTTC CASSLTSGNEQFF
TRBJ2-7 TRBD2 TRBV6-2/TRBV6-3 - TGTGCCAGCAGTCGGCGGACTAGCGGGACCTACGAGCAGTACTTC CASSRRTSGTYEQYF
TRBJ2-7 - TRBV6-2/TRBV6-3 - TGTGCCAGCAGTAGGTGGAACCGGTTGGGCGACGAGCAGTACTTC CASSRWNRLGDEQYF
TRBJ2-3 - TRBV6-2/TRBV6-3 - TGTGCCAGCAGTTACTCTGACCAGTCTACAGATACGCAGTATTTT CASSYSDQSTDTQYF
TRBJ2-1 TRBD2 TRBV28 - TGTGCCAGCAGTTTAGCTCTAGCGGGGGTCTTGGTGGATGGGCAGTTCTTC CASSLALAGVLVDGQFF
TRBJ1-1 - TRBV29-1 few TGCAGCGTTGTCCCCAGCCAAACCTTAGCTTTCTTT CSVVPSQTLAFF
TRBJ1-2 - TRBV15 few TGTGCCACCAGCATTTCAGACAGTAACTATGGCTACACCTTC CATSISDSNYGYTF
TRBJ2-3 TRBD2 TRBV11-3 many TGTGCCAGCAGCTCGTCCTGGGGGGAGGGAACAGATACGCAGTATTTT CASSSSWGEGTDTQYF
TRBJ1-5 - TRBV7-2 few TGTGCCAGCAGCCAGGCTGGGAGAGGAGATCAGCCCCAGCATTTT CASSQAGRGDQPQHF
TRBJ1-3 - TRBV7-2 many TGTGCCAGCAGCTTAGCCCCCTCGACCGGCGGACGGGGCCCCATATATTTT CASSLAPSTGGRGPIYF
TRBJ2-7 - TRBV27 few TGTGCCAGCAGTTTCTATCCAAACTTCGCTGCGGACAGTAATAGCTACGAGCAGTACTTC CASSFYPNFAADSNSYEQYF
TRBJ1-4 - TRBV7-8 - TGTGCCAGCAGCGCTCCAGGACACGGGGACGAAAAACTGTTTTTT CASSAPGHGDEKLFF
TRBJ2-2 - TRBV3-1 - TGTGCCAGCCTCCCCCGAGAAAACACCGGGGAGCTGTTTTTT CASLPRENTGELFF
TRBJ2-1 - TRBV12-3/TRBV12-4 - TGTGCCAGCAGTCCCTTTTACGGCTCCTACAATGAGCAGTTCTTC CASSPFYGSYNEQFF
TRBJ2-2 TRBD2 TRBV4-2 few TGTGCCAGCAGCCAAGATTTTGGAGCGGGAGTAGTCACCGGGGAGCTGTTTTTT CASSQDFGAGVVTGELFF
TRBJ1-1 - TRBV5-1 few TGCGCCAGCCGAAGAGGACCGTCGAACACTGAAGCTTTCTTT CASRRGPSNTEAFF
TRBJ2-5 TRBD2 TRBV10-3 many TGTGCCATCATGAGCGGGGTCGACCTTCAAGAGACCCAGTACTTC CAIMSGVDLQETQYF
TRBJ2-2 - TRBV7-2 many TGTGCCAGCAGCTCCCGCAACACCGGGGAGCTGTTTTTT CASSSRNTGELFF
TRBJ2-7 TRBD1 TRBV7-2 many TGTGCCAGCAGCTCCTCACGCGGACAGGGGGACTCCTACGAGCAGTACTTC CASSSSRGQGDSYEQYF
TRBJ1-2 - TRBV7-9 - TGTGCCAGCAGCTTAGCCGGCAGCCTCTATGGCTACACCTTC CASSLAGSLYGYTF
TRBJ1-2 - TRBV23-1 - TGCGCCAGCAGTCAGCCAGGACGGGAGCGGAATTTAGGCTACACCTTC CASSQPGRERNLGYTF
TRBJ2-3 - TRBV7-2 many TGTGCCAGCAGCCAATCTCGGGCAGATACGCAGTATTTT CASSQSRADTQYF
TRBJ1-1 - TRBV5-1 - TGCGCCAGCAGCCAAGGGACATCTAGTACCAACGAAGCTTTCTTT CASSQGTSSTNEAFF
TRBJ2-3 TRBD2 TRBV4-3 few TGCGCCAGCAGCCAAGGTCCTCTAGCGGGATCTAGCACAGATACGCAGTATTTT CASSQGPLAGSSTDTQYF
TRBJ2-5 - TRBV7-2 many TGTGCCAGCAGCCCTGGTGGGGCCTCCCAAGAGACCCAGTACTTC CASSPGGASQETQYF
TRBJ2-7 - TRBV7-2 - TGTGCCAGCAGCTTACAGGGGAATACCTACGAGCAGTACTTC CASSLQGNTYEQYF
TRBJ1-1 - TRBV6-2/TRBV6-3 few TGTGCCAGCAGTTACCCCGAAGCCCGGTACACTGAAGCTTTCTTT CASSYPEARYTEAFF
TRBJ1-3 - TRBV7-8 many TGTGCCAGCAGCCTCGGGACGAACTCTGGAAACACCATATATTTT CASSLGTNSGNTIYF
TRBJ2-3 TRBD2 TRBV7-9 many TGTGCCAGCAGCCCCCCGGGACTAGCCACAGATACGCAGTATTTT CASSPPGLATDTQYF
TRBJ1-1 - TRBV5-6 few TGTGCCAGCAGCCGGAGGGGACCAGTGGGAAACACTGAAGCTTTCTTT CASSRRGPVGNTEAFF
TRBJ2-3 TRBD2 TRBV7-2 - TGCGGGTCGGGGGGGGGCACAGATACGCAGTATTTT CGSGGGTDTQYF
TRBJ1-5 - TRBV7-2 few TGTGCCAGCAGCTCCACAGTCTTGGGTCAGCCCCAGCATTTT CASSSTVLGQPQHF
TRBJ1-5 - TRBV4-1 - TGCGCCAGCAGCCAAGAATCAGGGAGAGACCAGCCCCAGCATTTT CASSQESGRDQPQHF
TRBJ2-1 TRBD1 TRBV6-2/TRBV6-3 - TGTGCCAGCCTAAAAGGGGACAGCTCCTACAATGAGCAGTTCTTC CASLKGDSSYNEQFF
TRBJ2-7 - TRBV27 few TGTGCCAGCAGTCCGGGACCGATCCTAGAGCAGTACTTC CASSPGPILEQYF
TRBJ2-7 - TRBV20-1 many TGCAGTGCTAGAACTACAGGGCGCTACGAGCAGTACTTC CSARTTGRYEQYF
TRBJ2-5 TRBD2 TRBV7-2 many TGTGCCAGCAGACCACTCTTAGCGGGAGAGTGGAGTTACCAAGAGACCCAGTACTTC CASRPLLAGEWSYQETQYF
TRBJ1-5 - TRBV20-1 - TGCAGTGCTAGAGAAGTAACATTTAGCAATCAGCCCCCGCATTTT CSAREVTFSNQPPHF